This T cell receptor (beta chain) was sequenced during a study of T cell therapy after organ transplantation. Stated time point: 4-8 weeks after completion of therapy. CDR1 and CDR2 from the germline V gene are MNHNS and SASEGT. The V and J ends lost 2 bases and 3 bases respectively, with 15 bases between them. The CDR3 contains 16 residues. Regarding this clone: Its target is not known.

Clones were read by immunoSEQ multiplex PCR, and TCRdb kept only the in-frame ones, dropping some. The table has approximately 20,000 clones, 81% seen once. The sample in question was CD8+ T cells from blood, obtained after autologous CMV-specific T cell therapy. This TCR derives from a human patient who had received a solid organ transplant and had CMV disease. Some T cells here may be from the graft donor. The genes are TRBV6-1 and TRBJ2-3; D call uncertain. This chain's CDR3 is CASSEQGRSWTDTQYF. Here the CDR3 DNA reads TGTGCCAGCAGTGAACAAGGCAGAAGTTGGACAGATACGCAGTATTTT.